This T cell receptor (beta chain) was sequenced during a study of T cell repertoires in cytomegalovirus infection. For the study at large: Indicated by public TCR beta signatures were CMV infection and matching HLA type.

This clonotype was observed at least ten times. The antigen remains unidentified. Study-wide results and caveats: Carriers of CMV plus the relevant HLA were identified by cumulative public TCR beta family frequency.

TCRdb reprocessed the reads with MiXCR, giving one entry per CDR3 protein. This sample has some 300,000 distinct CDR3 sequences; roughly 15% occur once, and the top ten carry 12%. The sequenced sample consisted of PBMCs. The clonotype originates from a human donor in good health (CMV status not recorded). Some clones in this sample may be carry-over from other donors' samples.

The CDR3 sequence: CASSPGQGWAYGYTF. The CDR3 DNA sequence: TGTGCCAGCAGCCCGGGACAGGGGTGGGCCTATGGCTACACCTTC. This chain links TRBV4-2 with TRBJ1-2; 10 bases agree with TRBD1. Germline V gene lookup returns CDR1 LGHNA and CDR2 YNFKEQ. With 4 bases clipped from V and 4 bases from J, the junction kept 6 bases outside the gene matches. This CDR3 is built from 15 residues.